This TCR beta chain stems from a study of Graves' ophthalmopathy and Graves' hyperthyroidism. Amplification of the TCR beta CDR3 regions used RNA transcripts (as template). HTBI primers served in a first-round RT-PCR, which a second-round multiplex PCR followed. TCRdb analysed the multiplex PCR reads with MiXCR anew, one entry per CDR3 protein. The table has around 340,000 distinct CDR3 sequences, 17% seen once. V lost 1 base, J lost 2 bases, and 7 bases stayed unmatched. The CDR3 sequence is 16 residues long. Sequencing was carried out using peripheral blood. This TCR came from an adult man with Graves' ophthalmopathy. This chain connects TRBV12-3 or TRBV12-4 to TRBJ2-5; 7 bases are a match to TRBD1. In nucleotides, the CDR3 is TGTGCCAGCAGTTTAGGGGACAGAGTGGTGCAAGAGACCCAGTACTTC. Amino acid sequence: CASSLGDRVVQETQYF.